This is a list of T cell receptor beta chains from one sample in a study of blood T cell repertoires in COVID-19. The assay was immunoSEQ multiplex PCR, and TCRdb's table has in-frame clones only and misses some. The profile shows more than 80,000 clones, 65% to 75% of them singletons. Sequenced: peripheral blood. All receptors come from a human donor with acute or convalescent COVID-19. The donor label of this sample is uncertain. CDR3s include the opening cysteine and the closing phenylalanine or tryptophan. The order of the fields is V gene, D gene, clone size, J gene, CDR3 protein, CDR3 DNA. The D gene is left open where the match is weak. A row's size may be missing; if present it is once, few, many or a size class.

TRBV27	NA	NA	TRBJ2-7	CASSLKGGSPLEQYF	TGTGCCAGCAGTTTAAAAGGAGGGTCCCCTCTCGAGCAGTACTTC
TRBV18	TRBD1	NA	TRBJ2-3	CASSPGQGTDTQYF	TGTGCCAGCTCACCAGGACAGGGCACAGATACGCAGTATTTT
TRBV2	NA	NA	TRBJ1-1	CASSRSGTSKSLAFF	TGTGCCAGCAGCCGATCGGGTACATCGAAGAGCTTAGCTTTCTTT
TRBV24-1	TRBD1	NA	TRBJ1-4	CATSDQGAGEKLFF	TGTGCCACCAGTGATCAGGGGGCGGGAGAAAAACTGTTTTTT
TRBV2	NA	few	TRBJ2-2	CASTIDFTGELFF	TGTGCCAGCACCATAGATTTCACCGGGGAGCTGTTTTTT
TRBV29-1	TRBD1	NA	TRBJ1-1	CSARTGGIIEAFF	TGCAGCGCCCGTACAGGGGGCATCATTGAAGCTTTCTTT
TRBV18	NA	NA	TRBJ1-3	CASSPGRRGSGNTIYF	TGTGCCAGCTCACCAGGGAGACGGGGCTCTGGAAACACCATATATTTT
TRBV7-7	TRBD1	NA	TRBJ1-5	CASSSQGDQPQHF	TGTGCTAGCAGTTCTCAGGGGGACCAGCCCCAGCATTTT
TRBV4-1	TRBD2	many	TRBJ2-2	CASSQGLRTSGGPFTGELFF	TGCGCCAGCAGCCAAGGACTAAGGACTAGCGGGGGGCCTTTCACCGGGGAGCTGTTTTTT
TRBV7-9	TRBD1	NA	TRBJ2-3	CASTSGTGGADTQYF	TGTGCCAGCACCTCCGGGACAGGGGGTGCAGATACGCAGTATTTT
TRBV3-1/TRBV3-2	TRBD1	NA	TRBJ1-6	CASSPLQGAKGSPLHF	TGTGCCAGCAGCCCATTACAGGGGGCGAAAGGGTCACCCCTCCACTTT
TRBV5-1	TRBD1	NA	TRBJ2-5	CASSLDLGQGGETQYF	TGCGCCAGCAGCTTGGATTTGGGACAGGGAGGGGAGACCCAGTACTTC
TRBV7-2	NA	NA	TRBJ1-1	CASSFRGGTEAFF	TGTGCCAGCAGCTTCCGAGGAGGCACTGAAGCTTTCTTT
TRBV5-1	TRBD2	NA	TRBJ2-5	CASSPRGEPQETQYF	TGCGCCAGCAGTCCTCGGGGGGAGCCTCAAGAGACCCAGTACTTC
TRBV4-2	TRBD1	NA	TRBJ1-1	CASSPRDRMNTEAFF	TGTGCCAGCAGCCCCCGGGACAGGATGAACACTGAAGCTTTCTTT
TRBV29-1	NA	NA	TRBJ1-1	CSGEGMGTEAFF	TGCAGCGGGGAGGGAATGGGAACTGAAGCTTTCTTT
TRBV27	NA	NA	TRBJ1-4	CASSPQTTNEKLFF	TGTGCCAGCAGTCCACAGACAACTAATGAAAAACTGTTTTTT
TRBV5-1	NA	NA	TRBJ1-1	CASSPQTANTEAFF	TGCGCCAGCAGCCCACAGACAGCGAACACTGAAGCTTTCTTT
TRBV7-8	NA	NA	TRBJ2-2	CASSLTGVTTGELFF	TGTGCCAGCAGCCTCACGGGGGTTACCACCGGGGAGCTGTTTTTT
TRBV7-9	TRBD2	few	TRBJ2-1	CASSTPVAGGHQPSSYNEQFF	TGTGCCAGCAGCACCCCGGTAGCGGGGGGCCATCAACCTAGCTCCTACAATGAGCAGTTCTTC
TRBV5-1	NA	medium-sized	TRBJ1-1	CASSLGGRVGEAFF	TGCGCCAGCAGCTTGGGTGGGAGGGTTGGTGAAGCTTTCTTT
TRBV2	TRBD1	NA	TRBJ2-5	CASSGDRVGETQYF	TGTGCCAGCAGCGGGGACAGGGTGGGAGAGACCCAGTACTTC
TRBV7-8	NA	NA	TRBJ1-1	CASTPREANTEAFF	TGTGCCAGCACCCCCAGGGAGGCGAACACTGAAGCTTTCTTT
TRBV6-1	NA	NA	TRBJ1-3	CASSEHYPSGNTIYF	TGTGCCAGCAGTGAACACTACCCCTCTGGAAACACCATATATTTT
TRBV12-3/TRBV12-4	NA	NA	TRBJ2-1	CASSRREQFF	TGTGCCAGCAGTCGGCGGGAGCAGTTCTTC
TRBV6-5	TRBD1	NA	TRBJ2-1	CASRPRDREGNEQFF	TGTGCCAGCAGACCTAGGGACAGGGAAGGGAATGAGCAGTTCTTC
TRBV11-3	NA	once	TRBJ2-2	CASSLTRSGELFF	TGTGCCAGCAGCTTAACTAGGTCCGGGGAGCTGTTTTTT
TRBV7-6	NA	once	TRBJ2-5	CASSLRQQETQYF	TGTGCCAGCAGCTTGAGACAGCAAGAGACCCAGTACTTC
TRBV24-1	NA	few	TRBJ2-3	CATSDTFAGDGGRYF	TGTGCCACCAGTGATACATTTGCGGGCGACGGGGGAAGGTATTTT
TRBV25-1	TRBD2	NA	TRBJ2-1	CASSGPHGLVGSYNEQFF	TGTGCCAGCAGTGGCCCACACGGACTAGTCGGGTCCTACAATGAGCAGTTCTTC
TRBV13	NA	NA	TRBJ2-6	CASSSRVYPHSGANVLTF	TGTGCCAGCAGCTCCAGGGTTTACCCCCACTCTGGGGCCAACGTCCTGACTTTC
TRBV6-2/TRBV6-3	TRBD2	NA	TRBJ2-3	CASSLGLAASTDTQYF	TGTGCCAGCAGTTTGGGACTAGCGGCCTCCACAGATACGCAGTATTTT
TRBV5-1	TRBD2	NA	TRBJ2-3	CASSSLSGGSADTQYF	TGCGCCAGCAGCTCCCTTAGCGGGGGTTCCGCAGATACGCAGTATTTT
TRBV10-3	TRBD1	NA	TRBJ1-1	CAISERDRGGTEAFF	TGTGCCATCAGTGAACGGGACAGGGGTGGCACTGAAGCTTTCTTT
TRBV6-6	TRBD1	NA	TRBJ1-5	CASTTRSGTATHF	TGTGCCAGCACCACACGTTCCGGGACAGCTACGCATTTT
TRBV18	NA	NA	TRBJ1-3	CASSPRGPSSGNTIYF	TGTGCCAGCTCACCTCGAGGGCCAAGCTCTGGAAACACCATATATTTT
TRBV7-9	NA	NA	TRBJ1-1	CASSPRANRNTEAFF	TGTGCCAGCAGCCCGAGGGCAAATAGGAACACTGAAGCTTTCTTT
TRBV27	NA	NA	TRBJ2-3	CASSRPRRDSPGTDTQYF	TGTGCCAGCAGCCGACCTCGGCGAGACTCTCCCGGCACAGATACGCAGTATTTT
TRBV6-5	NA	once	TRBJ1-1	CASSPFGNTEAFF	TGTGCCAGCAGCCCCTTCGGTAACACTGAAGCTTTCTTT
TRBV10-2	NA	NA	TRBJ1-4	CASSRTGDEKLFF	TGCGCCAGCAGCCGGACGGGGGATGAAAAACTGTTTTTT